These T cell receptor beta chains were read from a single sample in a study of T cell changes during pregnancy in multiple sclerosis. The method was immunoSEQ multiplex PCR; TCRdb's version includes in-frame clones alone and lacks a portion of them. This table has approximately 80,000 clones, about 95% appearing once. Sequencing used peripheral blood, obtained in the third trimester of pregnancy. All receptors derive from a female donor with multiple sclerosis, enrolled in a pregnancy study. The CDR3 runs from the conserved cysteine through the conserved F or W. The D gene is left open where the match is weak. Clone size, where shown, is once, few, many, or a class for clones that have expanded.

J,D,size,V,CDR3,DNA
TRBJ1-6,NA,NA,TRBV9,CASSVGDSYNSPLHF,TGTGCCAGCAGCGTAGGAGACTCCTATAATTCACCCCTCCACTTT
TRBJ2-4,NA,NA,TRBV10-3,CAISELPPGTLAKNIQYF,TGTGCCATCAGTGAGCTACCACCCGGGACATTAGCCAAAAACATTCAGTACTTC
TRBJ1-2,NA,NA,TRBV18,CASSPGNRVDYGYTF,TGTGCCAGCTCGCCGGGAAACAGGGTTGACTATGGCTACACCTTC
TRBJ1-2,NA,NA,TRBV14,CASSRGGGYGYTF,TGTGCCAGCAGCCGCGGGGGGGGCTATGGCTACACCTTC
TRBJ2-4,NA,NA,TRBV15,CATSRDLGEANIQYF,TGTGCCACCAGCAGAGATTTGGGGGAGGCGAACATTCAGTACTTC
TRBJ1-6,NA,NA,TRBV2,CASRREAYNSPLHF,TGTGCCAGCAGGAGGGAGGCCTATAATTCACCCCTCCACTTT
TRBJ2-5,TRBD2,NA,TRBV4-1,CASSPGLAGGPQETQYF,TGCGCCAGCAGCCCGGGACTAGCGGGGGGGCCCCAAGAGACCCAGTACTTC
TRBJ2-6,NA,NA,TRBV10-2,CASSESIQGGAGANVLTF,TGCGCCAGCAGTGAGTCGATCCAGGGAGGTGCGGGGGCCAACGTCCTGACTTTC
TRBJ1-2,NA,NA,TRBV5-6,CASSLLSGQDYGYTF,TGTGCCAGCAGCCTGCTGAGCGGGCAGGACTATGGCTACACCTTC
TRBJ1-6,NA,NA,TRBV18,CASSPEASPSLPLHF,TGTGCCAGCTCACCCGAGGCAAGCCCTTCCCTACCCCTCCACTTT
TRBJ2-1,NA,NA,TRBV7-3,CASSLGGEQFF,TGTGCCAGCAGCTTAGGAGGTGAGCAGTTCTTC
TRBJ2-7,NA,NA,TRBV12-5,CASGLVHYEQYF,TGTGCTAGTGGTTTGGTACATTACGAGCAGTACTTC
TRBJ1-2,TRBD1,once,TRBV18,CASSLQQGAGGYTF,TGTGCCAGCTCACTTCAACAGGGGGCTGGCGGCTACACCTTC
TRBJ2-5,NA,NA,TRBV11-2,CASSLLRGQETQYF,TGTGCCAGCAGCTTACTGCGGGGACAAGAGACCCAGTACTTC
TRBJ1-6,NA,NA,TRBV5-4,CASSLGPMDSLVGSPLHF,TGTGCCAGCAGCTTGGGACCTATGGACAGCTTAGTCGGTTCACCCCTCCACTTT
TRBJ1-4,NA,NA,TRBV30,CAWSANSGFGEKLFF,TGTGCCTGGAGTGCTAATTCGGGTTTTGGTGAAAAACTGTTTTTT